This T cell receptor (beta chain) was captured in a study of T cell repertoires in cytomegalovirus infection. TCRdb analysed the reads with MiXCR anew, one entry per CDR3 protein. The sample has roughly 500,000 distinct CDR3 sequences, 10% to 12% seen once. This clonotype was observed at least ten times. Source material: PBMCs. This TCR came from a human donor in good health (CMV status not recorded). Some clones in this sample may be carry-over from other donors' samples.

The CDR3 is CASSPGLAGGHEQFF. The CDR3 DNA sequence: TGTGCCAGCAGCCCGGGACTAGCGGGAGGGCATGAGCAGTTCTTC. The V gene is TRBV5-4, the J gene TRBJ2-1; 16 nucleotides line up with TRBD2. Trimming at V came to 4 bases and at J to 8 bases, leaving 3 bases not matched to a gene. CDR1 is SGHNT, CDR2 YYREEE, per germline (reference sequence). The CDR3 has 15 amino acids.